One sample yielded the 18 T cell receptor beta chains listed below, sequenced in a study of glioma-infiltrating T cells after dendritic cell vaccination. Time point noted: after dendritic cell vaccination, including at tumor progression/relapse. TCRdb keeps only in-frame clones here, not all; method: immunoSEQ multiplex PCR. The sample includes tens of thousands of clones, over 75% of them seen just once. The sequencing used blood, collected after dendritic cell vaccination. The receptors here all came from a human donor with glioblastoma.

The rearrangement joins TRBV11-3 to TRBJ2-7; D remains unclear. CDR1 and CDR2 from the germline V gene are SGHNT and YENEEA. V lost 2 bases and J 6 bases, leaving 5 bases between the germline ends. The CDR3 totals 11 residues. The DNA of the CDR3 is TGTGCCAGCAGCTTACAGTTCGAGCAGTACTTC. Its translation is CASSLQFEQYF.

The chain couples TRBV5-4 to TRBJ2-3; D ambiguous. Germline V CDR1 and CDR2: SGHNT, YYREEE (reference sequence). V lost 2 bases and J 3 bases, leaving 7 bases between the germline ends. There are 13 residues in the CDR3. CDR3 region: CASSFPLTDTQYF. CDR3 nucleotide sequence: TGTGCCAGCAGCTTCCCCTTAACAGATACGCAGTATTTT.

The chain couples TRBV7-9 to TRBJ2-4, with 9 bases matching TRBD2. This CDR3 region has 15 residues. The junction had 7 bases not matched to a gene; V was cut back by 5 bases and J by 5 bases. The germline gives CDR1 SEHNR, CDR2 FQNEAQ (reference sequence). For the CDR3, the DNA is TGTGCCAGCAGCCAGTGGGGACTAGCAGAAAACATTCAGTACTTC. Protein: CASSQWGLAENIQYF.

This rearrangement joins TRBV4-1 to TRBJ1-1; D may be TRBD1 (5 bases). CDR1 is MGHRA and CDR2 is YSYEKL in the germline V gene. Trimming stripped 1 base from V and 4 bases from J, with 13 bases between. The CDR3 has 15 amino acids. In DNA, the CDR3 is TGCGCCAGCAGCCAAGGCGACAGAATAGGCACTGAAGCTTTCTTT. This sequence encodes CASSQGDRIGTEAFF.

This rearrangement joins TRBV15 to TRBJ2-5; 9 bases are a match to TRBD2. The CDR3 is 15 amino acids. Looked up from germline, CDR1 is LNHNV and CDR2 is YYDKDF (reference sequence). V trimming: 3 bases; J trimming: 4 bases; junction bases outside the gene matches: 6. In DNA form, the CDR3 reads TGTGCCACCAGCAGGGGACGTAGCGGGAGAGAGACCCAGTACTTC. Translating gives CATSRGRSGRETQYF.

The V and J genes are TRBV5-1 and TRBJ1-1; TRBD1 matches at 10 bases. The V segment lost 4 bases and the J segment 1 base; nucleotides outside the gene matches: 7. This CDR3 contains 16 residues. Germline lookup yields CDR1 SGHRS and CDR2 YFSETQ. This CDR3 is CASSPTGGAGNTEAFF. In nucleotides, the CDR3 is TGCGCCAGCAGCCCGACAGGGGGCGCGGGGAACACTGAAGCTTTCTTT.

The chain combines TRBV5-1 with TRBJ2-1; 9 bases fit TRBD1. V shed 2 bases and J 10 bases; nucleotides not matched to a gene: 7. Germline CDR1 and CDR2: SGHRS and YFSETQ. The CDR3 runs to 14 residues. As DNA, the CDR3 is TGCGCCAGCAGCTTACGGACAGGGGAGGGGGAGCAGTTCTTC. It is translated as CASSLRTGEGEQFF.

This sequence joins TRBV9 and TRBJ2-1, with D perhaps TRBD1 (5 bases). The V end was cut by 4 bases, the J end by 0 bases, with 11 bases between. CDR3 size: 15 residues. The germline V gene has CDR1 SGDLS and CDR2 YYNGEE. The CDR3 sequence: CASSPTANSYNEQFF. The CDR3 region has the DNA TGTGCCAGCAGCCCGACAGCCAACTCCTACAATGAGCAGTTCTTC.

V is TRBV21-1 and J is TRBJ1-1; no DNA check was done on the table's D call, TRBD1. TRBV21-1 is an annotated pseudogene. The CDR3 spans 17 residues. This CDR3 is CASTPGTAIPMHTEAFF. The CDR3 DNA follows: TGTGCCAGCACCCCAGGGACAGCCATCCCCATGCACACTGAAGCTTTCTTT.

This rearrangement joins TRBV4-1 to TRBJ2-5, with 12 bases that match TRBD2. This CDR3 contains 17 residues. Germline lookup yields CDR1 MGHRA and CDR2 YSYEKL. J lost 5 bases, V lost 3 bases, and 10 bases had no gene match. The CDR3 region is CASSQASLAGGGETQYF. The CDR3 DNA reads TGCGCCAGCAGCCAGGCTTCACTAGCGGGAGGAGGTGAGACCCAGTACTTC.

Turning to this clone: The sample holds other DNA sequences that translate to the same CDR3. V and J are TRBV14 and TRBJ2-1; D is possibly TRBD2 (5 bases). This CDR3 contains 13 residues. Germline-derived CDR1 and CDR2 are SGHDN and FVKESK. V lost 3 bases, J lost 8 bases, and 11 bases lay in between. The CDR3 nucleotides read TGTGCCAGCAGCCAGGACCTAGCTTATGAGCAGTTCTTC. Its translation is CASSQDLAYEQFF.

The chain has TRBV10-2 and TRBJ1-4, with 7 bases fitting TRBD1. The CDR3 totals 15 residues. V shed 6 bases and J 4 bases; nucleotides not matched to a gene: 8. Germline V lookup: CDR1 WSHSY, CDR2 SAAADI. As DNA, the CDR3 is TGCGCCAGCAGCCCCGGGACAGCTAATAATGAAAAACTGTTTTTT. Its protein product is CASSPGTANNEKLFF.

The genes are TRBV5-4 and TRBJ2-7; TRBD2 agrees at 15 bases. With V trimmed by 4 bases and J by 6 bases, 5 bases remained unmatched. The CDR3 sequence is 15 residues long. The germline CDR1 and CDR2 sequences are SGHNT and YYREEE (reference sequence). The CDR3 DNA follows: TGTGCCAGCAGCAGTCCGGGACTAGCGGGAGGCGAGCAGTACTTC. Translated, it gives CASSSPGLAGGEQYF.

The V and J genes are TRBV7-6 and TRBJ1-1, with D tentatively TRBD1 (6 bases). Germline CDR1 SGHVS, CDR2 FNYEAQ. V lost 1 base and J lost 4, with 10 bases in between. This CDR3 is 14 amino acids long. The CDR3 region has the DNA TGTGCCAGCAGCTTAGTTGGGGGCAGCACTGAAGCTTTCTTT. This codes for CASSLVGGSTEAFF.

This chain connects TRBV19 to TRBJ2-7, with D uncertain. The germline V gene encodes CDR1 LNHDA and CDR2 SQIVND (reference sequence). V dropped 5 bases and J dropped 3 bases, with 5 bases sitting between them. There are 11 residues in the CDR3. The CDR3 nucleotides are TGTGCCAGTAGTGGAGACTACGAGCAGTACTTC. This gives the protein CASSGDYEQYF. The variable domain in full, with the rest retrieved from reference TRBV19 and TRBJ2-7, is DGGITQSPKYLFRKEGQNVTLSCEQNLNHDAMYWYRQDPGQGLRLIYYSQIVNDFQKGDIAEGYSVSREKKESFPLTVTSAQKNPTAFYLCASSGDYEQYFGPGTRLTVT.

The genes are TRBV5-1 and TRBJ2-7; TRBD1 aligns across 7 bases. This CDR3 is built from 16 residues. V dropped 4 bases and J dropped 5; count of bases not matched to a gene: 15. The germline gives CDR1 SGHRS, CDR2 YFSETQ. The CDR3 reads CASSPWTRDRADEQYF. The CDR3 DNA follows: TGCGCCAGCAGCCCATGGACTCGGGACAGAGCTGACGAGCAGTACTTC.

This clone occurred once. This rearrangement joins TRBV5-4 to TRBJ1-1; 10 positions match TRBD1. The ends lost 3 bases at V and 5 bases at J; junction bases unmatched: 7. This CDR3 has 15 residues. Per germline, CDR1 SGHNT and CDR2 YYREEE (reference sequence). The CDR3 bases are TGTGCCAGCAGCTCGGACAGGGGGATTGAGACTGAAGCTTTCTTT. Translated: CASSSDRGIETEAFF.

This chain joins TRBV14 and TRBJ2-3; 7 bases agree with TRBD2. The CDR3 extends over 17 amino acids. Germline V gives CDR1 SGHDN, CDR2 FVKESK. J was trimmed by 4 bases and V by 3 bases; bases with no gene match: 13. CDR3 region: CASSQNPGGRRADTQYF. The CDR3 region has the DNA TGTGCCAGCAGCCAGAACCCGGGAGGCCGGAGAGCAGATACGCAGTATTTT. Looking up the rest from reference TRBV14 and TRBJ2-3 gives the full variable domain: EAGVTQFPSHSVIEKGQTVTLRCDPISGHDNLYWYRRVMGKEIKFLLHFVKESKQDESGMPNNRFLAERTGGTYSTLKVQPAELEDSGVYFCASSQNPGGRRADTQYFGPGTRLTVL.